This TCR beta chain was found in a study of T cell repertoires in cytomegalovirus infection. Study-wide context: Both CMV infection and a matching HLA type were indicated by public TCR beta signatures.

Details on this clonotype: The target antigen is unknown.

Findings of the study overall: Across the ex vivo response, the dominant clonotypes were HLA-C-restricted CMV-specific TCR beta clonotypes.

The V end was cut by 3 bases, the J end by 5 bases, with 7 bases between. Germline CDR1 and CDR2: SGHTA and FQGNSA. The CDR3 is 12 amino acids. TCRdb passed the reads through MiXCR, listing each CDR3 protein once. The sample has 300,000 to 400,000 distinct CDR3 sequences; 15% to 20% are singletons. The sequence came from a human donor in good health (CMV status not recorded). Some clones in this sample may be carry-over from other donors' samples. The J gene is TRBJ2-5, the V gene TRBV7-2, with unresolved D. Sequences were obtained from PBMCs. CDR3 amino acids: CASSFSPETQYF. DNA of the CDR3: TGTGCCAGCAGCTTCTCCCCGGAGACCCAGTACTTC.